This T cell receptor (beta chain) was obtained from a study of Graves' ophthalmopathy and Graves' hyperthyroidism (dated 2018 in TCRdb). With regard to the full study: Hyperthyroidism was considered stable if no progression to ophthalmopathy occurred within 18 months of follow-up. To tell Graves' ophthalmopathy apart from Graves' hyperthyroidism, and to predict which patients would progress to ophthalmopathy, the study relied on TCR beta repertoire signatures. In total, 135 blood samples were TCR-sequenced: 43 ophthalmopathy, about 75 hyperthyroidism and about 17 hyperthyroidism-to-ophthalmopathy patients. To explore V-J signatures that distinguish ophthalmopathy from hyperthyroidism, a discovery set of around 100 patients was enrolled, made up of 40 to 45 with ophthalmopathy and 57 with stable hyperthyroidism. The independent validation cohort included 20 or so hyperthyroidism patients plus 17 patients who later progressed from hyperthyroidism to ophthalmopathy. In roughly 6 hyperthyroidism patients, the T-cell repertoire of thyroid tissue was compared with the T-cell repertoire of blood. Following sampling, methimazole starting at 30 mg daily was administered to hyperthyroidism patients, and high-dose intravenous methylprednisolone was administered to ophthalmopathy patients.

The hyperthyroidism patients were 18 to 65 years old and newly diagnosed, with a disease duration of less than 2 months. Anyone with other autoimmune diseases, uncontrolled infections, pregnancy or lactation was excluded from the study. Diagnosis relied on clinical symptoms, serum thyroxine, TRAb, thyroid ultrasound and orbital computed tomography. Trizol reagent was used to extract the total RNA, and its quality was then checked on an Agilent 2100 Bioanalyzer. Relative to germline, V is 1 base shorter and J is 2 bases shorter, with 8 bases between their ends. Its CDR3 holds 14 amino acids, cysteine through phenylalanine. The entry retains the CDR3 DNA only, 42 bases that are in frame from base 1. Based on the germline V gene, the CDR1 and CDR2 sequences are LGHNA and YNFKEQ. This clonotype was recorded many times. Its antigen remains unidentified. Base qualities are not at hand, and no much larger clone is one base apart.

On the study overall, not on this receptor specifically: In validation, the model predicted ophthalmopathy progression with nearly 71% sensitivity and roughly 72% specificity; roughly eleven predicted patients were CT-confirmed with GO in a median of roughly 6.8 months. Sample size was not predetermined statistically, and investigators were not blinded to group allocation. Most expanded thyroid clonotypes with a frequency above 0.001 also appeared in blood, which suggests that blood repertoires may reflect the immune response in the thyroid. In cross-validation, the 13-signature model distinguished ophthalmopathy from stable hyperthyroidism with approximately 90% sensitivity and about 81% specificity, while in the test set the corresponding values were 80% and 75%.

TCR beta CDR3 regions were amplified from RNA transcripts for repertoire sequencing. The first round was an RT-PCR using HTBI primers with the Qiagen OneStep RT-PCR kit, and this first round was followed by a second-round multiplex PCR, then size selection and purification. Libraries were sequenced paired-end with 100 bp reads on an Illumina HiSeq2000. In the paper's pipeline: SOAPnuke was used for read processing, and reads with adapters, uncalled bases, a mean Phred below 15, or no exact constant-primer or identifier match were discarded. COPE v1.2.5 was used to merge the high-quality paired reads. Clonotypes were defined as unique nucleotide sequences and were aligned to IMGT TRB V, D and J references using MiTCR v1.1. The analysis was limited to V-J combinations with a frequency above 0.0001, which together covered 99.2% of repertoires. For each V-J combination, a TCR clonal expansion and chaos score was defined as F50 clonal expansion divided by the chaos observed in the TCRdist matrix. Welch's t-statistics and random forest were used to reduce features to approximately 13 V-J combinations, which were fed into a naive Bayes classifier. Thyroid-blood repertoire similarity was quantified with the Morisita-Horn index. The public reads were reanalyzed by TCRdb: fastp trimming at Q25, MiXCR alignment, in-frame beta chains only. Each CDR3 protein gets just one entry, which takes the most common genes and DNA from the rows behind it. The V and J calls here are based on TCRdb, not the publication. This sample comprises over a million distinct CDR3 sequences, less than 45% of them detected only once. 11% of the sample lies in the top ten.

Source material: peripheral blood or thyroid tissue (not recorded which). The receptor was isolated from an adult man with Graves' hyperthyroidism. The chain links TRBV4-2 with TRBJ2-5; the D gene remains uncertain. CDR3 loop: CASSQGGTQETQYF. The DNA reads TGTGCCAGCAGCCAAGGCGGAACGCAAGAGACCCAGTACTTC.